This T cell receptor beta chain was sequenced for a study of T-cell memory formation after mild COVID-19. General study points: CD4+ contracting clones were mainly CM and EM; CD8+ ones, EMRA. Clones from the second wave (peaking day 37) had unconfirmed SARS-CoV-2 specificity. Contracting clones from day 15 to 85 had balanced CD4/CD8; later expanders favoured CD4+.

TCRalpha and TCRbeta libraries used 5'RACE with constant-segment primers and UMIs. TCRdb analysed the 5' RACE reads with MiXCR anew, one entry per CDR3 protein. The sample carries about 250,000 distinct CDR3 sequences, just over 15% recorded once. Trimming removed 6 bases from V and 9 bases from J, with 14 bases in between. The CDR3 contains 12 residues. Germline CDR1 MNHEY, CDR2 SVGAGI. This clonotype was counted a few times. Antigen specificity is unknown. The rearrangement links TRBV6-5 to TRBJ1-1; no definite D call. The sample consisted of PBMCs or a T cell subset sorted from them (not recorded which). The TCR sequence derives from an adult woman who had mild COVID-19 (a few samples of this study predate the infection). Cell type and time point are not known. CDR3 residues: CASRHGLEQAFF. CDR3 sequence (DNA): TGTGCCAGCAGACACGGACTTGAGCAAGCTTTCTTT.